This T cell receptor (beta chain) is from a study of cytomegalovirus exposure and HLA in healthy donors. About the study: The same platform as the roughly 630 first-cohort repertoires was used for the 120 validation repertoires, a later analysis reported.

Profiling relied on immunoSEQ multiplex PCR, and the TCRdb table lists in-frame clones only, not all of them. Seen here are some 150,000 clones, around 90% observed once, and the top ten hold 2.5% to 4%. General study findings and limits: Researchers counted roughly 160 TCR beta chains as cytomegalovirus-associated. Many donors carried some public TCRs, although rarity characterized most TCR sequences.

Germline V lookup: CDR1 SGHDT, CDR2 YYEEEE. CDR3 length equals 16 residues. Trimming removed 1 base at V and 2 bases at J, with 15 bases between. A remark on this clone: The antigen is not known.

The chain couples TRBV5-6 to TRBJ1-2; TRBD1 is a possible D gene (5 bases). The specimen was PBMCs. The sequence was obtained from a woman between 18 and 29 years old in good health and CMV-seropositive. The CDR3 region is CASSLLSRELNYGYTF. CDR3 bases: TGTGCCAGCAGCTTGCTGTCCAGGGAACTCAACTATGGCTACACCTTC.